The 14 T cell receptor beta chains in this list originate from one sample, sequenced in a study of T cells after yellow fever vaccination. TCRdb recomputed calls from the 5' RACE reads with MiXCR, one row per CDR3 protein. The profile shows around 600,000 distinct CDR3 sequences, roughly 12% of them singletons. The sample in question was PBMCs, obtained on the day of the yellow fever booster vaccination. The receptors were gathered from a man aged 30 to 39 who received the YFV17D yellow fever vaccine.

V is TRBV10-3 and J is TRBJ2-2, with 7 positions matching TRBD2. CDR1 is ENHRY and CDR2 is SYGVKD in the germline V gene. V lost 4 bases and J lost 4; bases outside the gene matches: 6. This CDR3 is built from 15 residues. Here the CDR3 DNA reads TGTGCCATCAGTGGGTCTAGCGGTTTCACCGGGGAGCTGTTTTTT. Encoded protein: CAISGSSGFTGELFF.

The V call is TRBV7-9, the J call TRBJ2-1, with a weak D call TRBD1 (6 bases). CDR1 and CDR2 from the germline V gene are SEHNR and FQNEAQ (reference sequence). Trimming pared 2 bases from V and 15 bases from J, leaving 17 bases between. The CDR3 spans 13 residues. The CDR3 bases are TGTGCCAGCAGCTTACAGGGGATGGGGTTGCTGTTCTTC. Translating gives CASSLQGMGLLFF.

This clonotype was counted a few times. V gene TRBV25-1 combines with J gene TRBJ2-5; TRBD1 is a possible D gene (5 bases). V was pared by 3 bases and J by 2 bases, with 10 bases between. From germline, CDR1 is MGHDK and CDR2 SYGVNS. The CDR3 has 14 amino acids. CDR3 region: CASSDRGFQETQYF. The CDR3 DNA sequence: TGTGCCAGCAGTGATAGGGGATTTCAAGAGACCCAGTACTTC.

The sample holds a few counts of this clonotype. This rearrangement joins TRBV6-2 or TRBV6-3 to TRBJ2-1; the D gene is possibly TRBD2 (6 bases). Germline CDR1 is MNHEY and CDR2 is SVGEGT. Trimming stripped 6 bases from V and 3 bases from J, with 12 bases between. The CDR3 runs to 14 residues. The chain's CDR3 is CASRLTGGYNEQFF. For the CDR3, the DNA is TGTGCCAGCAGACTTACCGGGGGCTACAATGAGCAGTTCTTC.

This clonotype came up many times. In nucleotides, the CDR3 is TGCGCCAGCATGGATCTCCCCTCGGCCACAGATACGCAGTATTTT. It encodes CASMDLPSATDTQYF. The chain links TRBV10-2 to TRBJ2-3; D not certain. CDR3 length: 15 residues. Trimming cost V 7 bases and J 2 bases, with 16 bases left between them. CDR1 WSHSY and CDR2 SAAADI come from the germline V gene.

The CDR3 protein is CSARDTTNYGYTF. Written as DNA, the CDR3 is TGCAGTGCTAGAGACACAACTAACTATGGCTACACCTTC. V gene TRBV20-1 combines with J gene TRBJ1-2; D is uncertain. Germline CDR1 reads DFQATT; CDR2 reads SNEGSKA (reference sequence). Trimming took 0 bases from V and 0 from J, leaving 5 bases between them. This CDR3 is 13 amino acids long.

This clonotype was counted only a few times. V usage is TRBV12-3 or TRBV12-4 and J usage is TRBJ1-2; maybe TRBD1 (5 bases). Trimming removed 8 bases at V and 4 bases at J, with 14 bases between. The CDR3 has 13 residues. CDR3 nucleotide sequence: TGTGCCAGCTCGGCTCGGGGGACCTATGGCTACACCTTC. It specifies CASSARGTYGYTF.

The chain recombines TRBV29-1 with TRBJ2-1; 7 bases match TRBD1. V trimming: 4 bases; J trimming: 9 bases; junction bases outside the gene matches: 18. The length of the CDR3 is 16 residues. Per germline, CDR1 SQVTM and CDR2 ANQGSEA. CDR3 nucleotide sequence: TGCAGCGTTGGGAATCGACAGGGCCGAGGGGGACGTGAGCAGTTCTTC. Its protein is CSVGNRQGRGGREQFF.

This clonotype has only a few counts. The chain links TRBV7-9 to TRBJ2-3; TRBD1 might be the D (6 bases). The CDR3 runs 14 residues. Germline V gene sequence: CDR1 SEHNR, CDR2 FQNEAQ (reference sequence). Trimming left V 7 bases short and J 1 base short, with 12 bases between. CDR3 sequence (DNA): TGTGCCAGCACCCCGGACAGACGCACAGATACGCAGTATTTT. Protein: CASTPDRRTDTQYF.

The table lists this clonotype with a few counts. The chain employs TRBV12-3 or TRBV12-4 and TRBJ2-1; possibly TRBD2 for D (6 bases). This CDR3 has 15 amino acids. V shed 1 base and J shed 2 bases, with 9 bases lying between them. CDR3 nucleotides: TGTGCCAGCAGTTTAGACGGGAGCCCCTACAATGAGCAGTTCTTC. It codes for CASSLDGSPYNEQFF.

This chain uses TRBV28 with TRBJ1-3, with 7 bases that match TRBD1. The germline CDR1 and CDR2 sequences are MDHEN and SYDVKM. Trimming took 6 bases from V and 1 from J; bases not matched to a gene: 3. The CDR3 consists of 14 residues. The CDR3 reads CASRKTGSGNTIYF. CDR3 DNA sequence: TGTGCCAGCAGAAAGACAGGGTCTGGAAACACCATATATTTT.

DNA for the CDR3: TGTGCCAGCTCAAGGGACGGGGGCACAGATACGCAGTATTTT. This codes for CASSRDGGTDTQYF. J is TRBJ2-3 and V is TRBV18, with D perhaps given as TRBD1 or TRBD2 (5 bases each). Trimming shortened V by 5 bases and J by 1 base, and 10 bases separated the two germline ends. CDR3 length equals 14 residues. The V gene's germline CDR1 is KGHSH and CDR2 LQKENI.

In this sample, this clonotype turned up a few times. The V gene is TRBV5-1, the J gene TRBJ2-5, with 9 bases aligning to TRBD2. After removal of 4 bases from V and 2 bases from J, the junction contained 6 bases not matched to a gene. Per the germline V gene, CDR1 is SGHRS and CDR2 is YFSETQ. The CDR3 has 15 amino acids. CDR3 region: CASSERLAVQETQYF. Written as DNA, the CDR3 is TGCGCCAGCAGCGAACGACTAGCGGTACAAGAGACCCAGTACTTC.

Many counts were recorded for this clonotype. V is TRBV12-3 or TRBV12-4 and J is TRBJ2-5; no clear D gene. V was clipped by 1 base and J by 1 base, with 13 bases between them. The CDR3 is 16 residues long. CDR3 residues: CASSLGSYSLQETQYF. DNA of the CDR3: TGTGCCAGCAGTTTAGGGAGCTACTCCCTCCAAGAGACCCAGTACTTC.